These 9 T cell receptor beta chains were all obtained from the same sample, sequenced in a study of blood T cell repertoires in COVID-19. The repertoire was sequenced with immunoSEQ multiplex PCR; TCRdb's copy has only in-frame clones and lacks some. The table has some 65,000 clones, over 75% seen once. Sequencing was performed on peripheral blood. These receptors all stem from a man older than 75 with acute or convalescent COVID-19.

The chain carries TRBV7-9 and TRBJ2-1, with D possibly being TRBD2 (5 bases). CDR3 length: 15 residues. V shed 5 bases and J shed 3 bases, with 14 bases lying between them. Germline CDR1 and CDR2: SEHNR and FQNEAQ (reference sequence). This CDR3 is CASSPGGLIYNEQFF. The CDR3 nucleotides read TGTGCCAGCAGCCCCGGAGGACTTATCTACAATGAGCAGTTCTTC.

The V call is TRBV27, the J call TRBJ2-1; 7 bases fit TRBD1. Germline CDR1 and CDR2: MNHEY and SMNVEV (reference sequence). The CDR3 spans 12 residues. Unmatched junction bases numbered 7, after V lost 5 bases and J lost 12 bases. DNA of the CDR3: TGTGCCAGCAGTCCGCTACAGGGGAGGCAGTTCTTC. This gives the protein CASSPLQGRQFF.

The chain is built from TRBV11-2 and TRBJ1-2; 9 bases agree with TRBD1. The CDR3 has 13 residues. Germline CDR1 is SGHAT and CDR2 is FQNNGV. J lost 8 bases, V lost 5 bases, and 6 bases had no gene match. The CDR3 DNA reads as TGTGCCAGCAGCCTCGGGACAGGGTCGGGCTACACCTTC. It codes for CASSLGTGSGYTF.

The chain links TRBV18 to TRBJ1-1, with D possibly being TRBD1 (5 bases). The CDR3 is made up of 16 amino acids. V lost 3 bases and J lost 3, with 17 bases in between. The germline V gene encodes CDR1 KGHSH and CDR2 LQKENI. The CDR3 DNA reads TGTGCCAGCTCACCCTCACCCAGGGTATCCTACACTGAAGCTTTCTTT. Protein sequence: CASSPSPRVSYTEAFF.

This clone has just a few counts. Written as DNA, the CDR3 is TGTGCCAGCAGCTTGGCCTATGTTGGCTACACCTTC. The encoded protein is CASSLAYVGYTF. The chain uses TRBV5-6 and TRBJ1-2, with D uncertain. This CDR3 has 12 residues. The V gene's germline CDR1 is SGHDT and CDR2 YYEEEE. V lost 0 bases to trimming and J lost 7 bases, with 7 bases between them.

This rearrangement joins TRBV9 to TRBJ2-2; 12 bases align to TRBD1. CDR1 and CDR2 from the germline V gene are SGDLS and YYNGEE. V lost 5 bases and J lost 6; bases outside the gene matches: 8. The CDR3 has 16 amino acids. CDR3 amino acids: CASSRRGQGASGELFF. Written as DNA, the CDR3 is TGTGCCAGCAGTCGGAGGGGACAGGGGGCTTCCGGGGAGCTGTTTTTT.

This sequence joins TRBV2 and TRBJ1-3; 8 nucleotides match TRBD1. This CDR3 region has 14 residues. Germline loops: CDR1 SNHLY, CDR2 FYNNEI. V lost 8 bases to trimming and J lost 4 bases; unmatched junction nucleotides: 7. DNA of the CDR3: TGTGCCAGCCACCGCGGACAGGGCGGAAACACCATATATTTT. Encoded protein: CASHRGQGGNTIYF.

This CDR3 is CASSKAWGLVETQYF. The CDR3 DNA follows: TGTGCCAGCAGCAAAGCATGGGGACTAGTTGAGACCCAGTACTTC. This chain links TRBV21-1 with TRBJ2-5; TRBD2, the D gene given by the table, was not confirmed from the DNA. TRBV21-1 is given as a pseudogene. CDR3 size: 15 residues.

The rearrangement uses TRBV6-6 and TRBJ1-2, with 7 bases fitting TRBD1. The germline CDR1 and CDR2 sequences are MNHNY and SVGAGI (reference sequence). With V trimmed by 6 bases and J by 3 bases, 4 bases remained unmatched. The CDR3 has 13 residues. The CDR3 region has the DNA TGTGCCAGCAGCGCTGGACAGGACTATGGCTACACCTTC. This gives the protein CASSAGQDYGYTF.